This T cell receptor beta chain originates from a study of blood T cell repertoires in COVID-19. Study overall: Nucleic acid was either cDNA or gDNA, and it came from T cells, B-cell-depleted T cells, or PBMCs.

Germline values: CDR1 SGHRS, CDR2 YFSETQ. There are 16 residues in the CDR3. The V end was cut by 0 bases, the J end by 3 bases, with 15 bases between. Assay: immunoSEQ multiplex PCR; the TCRdb copy retains only in-frame clones and omits some. The profile shows about 160,000 clones, 85% to 95% of them singletons. Patients from Seattle were sampled longitudinally, starting during active infection. The sample comprised peripheral blood. The source of this sequence is a woman in her sixties or seventies with COVID-19, enrolled during active disease. The chain couples TRBV5-1 to TRBJ1-1, with D tentatively TRBD1 (6 bases). CDR3 protein: CASSLAPGAGDTEAFF. As DNA, the CDR3 is TGCGCCAGCAGCTTGGCCCCAGGGGCCGGGGACACTGAAGCTTTCTTT.